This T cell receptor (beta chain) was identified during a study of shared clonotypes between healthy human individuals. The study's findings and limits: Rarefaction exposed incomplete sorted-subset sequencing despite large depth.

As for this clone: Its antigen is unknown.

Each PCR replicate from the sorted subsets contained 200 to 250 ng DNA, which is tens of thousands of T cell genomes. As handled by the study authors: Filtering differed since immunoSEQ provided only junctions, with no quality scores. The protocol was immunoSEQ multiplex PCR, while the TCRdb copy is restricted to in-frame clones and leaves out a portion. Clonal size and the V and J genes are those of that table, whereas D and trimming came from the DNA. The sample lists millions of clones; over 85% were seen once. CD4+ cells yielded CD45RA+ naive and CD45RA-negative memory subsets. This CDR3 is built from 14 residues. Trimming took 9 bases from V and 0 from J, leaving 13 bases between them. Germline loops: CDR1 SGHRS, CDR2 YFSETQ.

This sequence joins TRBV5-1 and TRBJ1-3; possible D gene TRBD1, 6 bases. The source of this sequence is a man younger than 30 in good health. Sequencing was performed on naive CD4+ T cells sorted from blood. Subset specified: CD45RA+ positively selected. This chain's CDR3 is CATRTDPSGNTIYF. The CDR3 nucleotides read TGCGCCACCAGGACAGATCCCTCTGGAAACACCATATATTTT.